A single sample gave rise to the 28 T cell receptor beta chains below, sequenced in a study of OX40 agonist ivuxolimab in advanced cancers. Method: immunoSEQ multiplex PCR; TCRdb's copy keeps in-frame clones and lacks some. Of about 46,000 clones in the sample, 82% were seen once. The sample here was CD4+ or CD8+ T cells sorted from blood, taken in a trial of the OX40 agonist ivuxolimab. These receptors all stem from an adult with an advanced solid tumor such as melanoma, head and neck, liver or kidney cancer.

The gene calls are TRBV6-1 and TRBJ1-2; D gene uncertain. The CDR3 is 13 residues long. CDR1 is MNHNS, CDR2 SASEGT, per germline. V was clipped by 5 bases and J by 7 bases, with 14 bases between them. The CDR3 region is CASSLTNSGGYTF. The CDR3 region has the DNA TGTGCCAGCAGTCTTACTAACTCGGGTGGCTACACCTTC.

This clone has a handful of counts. As DNA, the CDR3 is TGCGCCAGCAGCTTAAAGGACAACTATGGCTACACCTTC. Amino acid sequence: CASSLKDNYGYTF. The chain recombines TRBV5-1 with TRBJ1-2; D unclear. This CDR3 contains 13 residues. CDR1 is SGHRS and CDR2 is YFSETQ in the germline V gene. V was trimmed by 2 bases and J by 2 bases, leaving 7 bases between them.

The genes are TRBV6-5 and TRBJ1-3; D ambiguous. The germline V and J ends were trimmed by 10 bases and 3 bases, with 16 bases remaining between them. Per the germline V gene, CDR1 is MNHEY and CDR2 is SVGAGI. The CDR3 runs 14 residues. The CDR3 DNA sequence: TGTGCCACCCATGGACCGCCGGGTGGAAACACCATATATTTT. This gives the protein CATHGPPGGNTIYF.

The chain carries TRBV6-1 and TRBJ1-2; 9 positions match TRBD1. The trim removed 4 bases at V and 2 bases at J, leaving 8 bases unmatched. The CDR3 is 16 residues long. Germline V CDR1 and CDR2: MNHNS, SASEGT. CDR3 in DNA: TGTGCCAGCAGTGTACAGACAGGGGGATGGAACTATGGCTACACCTTC. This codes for CASSVQTGGWNYGYTF.

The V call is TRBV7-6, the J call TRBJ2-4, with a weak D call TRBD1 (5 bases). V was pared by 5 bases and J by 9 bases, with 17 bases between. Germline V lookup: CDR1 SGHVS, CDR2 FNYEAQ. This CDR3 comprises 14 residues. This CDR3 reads CASSAGRAEGIQYF. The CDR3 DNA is TGTGCCAGCAGCGCAGGCAGGGCCGAAGGCATTCAGTACTTC.

CDR3 nucleotide sequence: TGTGCCAGCAGCTACTCTAGCGGGGTTGAGACCCAGTACTTC. Translated, it gives CASSYSSGVETQYF. V gene TRBV7-2 combines with J gene TRBJ2-5; 9 bases line up with TRBD2. The CDR3 covers 14 residues. V shed 4 bases, J shed 5 bases, and the junction held 5 bases outside the gene matches. The germline V gene encodes CDR1 SGHTA and CDR2 FQGNSA.

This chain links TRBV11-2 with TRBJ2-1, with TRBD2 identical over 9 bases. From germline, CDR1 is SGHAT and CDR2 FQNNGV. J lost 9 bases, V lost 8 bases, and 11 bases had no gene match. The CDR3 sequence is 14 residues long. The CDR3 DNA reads TGTGCCAGCGGTCGTCTAGCGGGGACCGGTGAGCAGTTCTTC. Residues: CASGRLAGTGEQFF.

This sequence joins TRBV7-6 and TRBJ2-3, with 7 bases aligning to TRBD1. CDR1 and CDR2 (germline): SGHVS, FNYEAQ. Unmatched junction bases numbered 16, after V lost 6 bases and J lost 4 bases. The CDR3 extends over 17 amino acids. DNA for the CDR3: TGTGCCAGCAGTTATCAATTACCGACAGGGATGGCAGATACGCAGTATTTT. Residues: CASSYQLPTGMADTQYF.

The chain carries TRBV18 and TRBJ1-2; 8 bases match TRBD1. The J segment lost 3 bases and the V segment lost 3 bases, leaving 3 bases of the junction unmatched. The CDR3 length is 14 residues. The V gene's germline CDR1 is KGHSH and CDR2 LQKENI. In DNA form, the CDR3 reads TGTGCCAGCTCACCTTCGGGACAGGACTATGGCTACACCTTC. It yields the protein CASSPSGQDYGYTF. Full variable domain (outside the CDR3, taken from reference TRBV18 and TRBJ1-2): NAGVMQNPRHLVRRRGQEARLRCSPMKGHSHVYWYRQLPEEGLKFMVYLQKENIIDESGMPKERFSAEFPKEGPSILRIQQVVRGDSAAYFCASSPSGQDYGYTFGSGTRLTVV.

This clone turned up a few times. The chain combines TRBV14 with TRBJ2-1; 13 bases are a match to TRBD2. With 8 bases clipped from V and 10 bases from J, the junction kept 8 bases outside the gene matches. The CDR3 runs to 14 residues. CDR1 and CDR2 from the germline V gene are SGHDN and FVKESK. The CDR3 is CASATSGGAKEQFF. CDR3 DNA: TGTGCCAGCGCTACTAGCGGGGGGGCGAAAGAGCAGTTCTTC.

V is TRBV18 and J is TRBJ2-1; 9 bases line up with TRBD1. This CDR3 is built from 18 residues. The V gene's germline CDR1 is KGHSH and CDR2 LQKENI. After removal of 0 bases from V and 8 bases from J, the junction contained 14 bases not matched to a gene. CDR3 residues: CASSPPGTGRPHHDEQFF. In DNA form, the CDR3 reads TGTGCCAGCTCACCACCCGGGACAGGGAGACCTCACCACGATGAGCAGTTCTTC.

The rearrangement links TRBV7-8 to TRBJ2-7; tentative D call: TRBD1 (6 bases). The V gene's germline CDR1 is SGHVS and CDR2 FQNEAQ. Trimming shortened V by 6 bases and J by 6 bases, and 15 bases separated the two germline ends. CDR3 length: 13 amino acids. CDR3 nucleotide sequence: TGTGCCAGCAGTATAACCAGGACAGTCGAGCAGTACTTC. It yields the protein CASSITRTVEQYF.

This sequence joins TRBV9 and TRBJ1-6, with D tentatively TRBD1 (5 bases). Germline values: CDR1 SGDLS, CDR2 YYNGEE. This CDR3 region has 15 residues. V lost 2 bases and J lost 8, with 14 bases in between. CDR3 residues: CASSVHTGGDSPLHF. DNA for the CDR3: TGTGCCAGCAGCGTCCACACAGGCGGGGATTCACCCCTCCACTTT.

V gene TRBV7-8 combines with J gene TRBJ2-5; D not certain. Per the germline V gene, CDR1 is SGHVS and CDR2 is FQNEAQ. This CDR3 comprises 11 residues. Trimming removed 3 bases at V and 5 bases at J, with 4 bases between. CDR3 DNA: TGTGCCAGCAGCTTTAAGGAGACCCAGTACTTC. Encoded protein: CASSFKETQYF.

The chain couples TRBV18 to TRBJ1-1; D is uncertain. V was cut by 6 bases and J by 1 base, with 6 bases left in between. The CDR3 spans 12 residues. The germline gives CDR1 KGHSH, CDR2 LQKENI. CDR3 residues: CASSDPNTEAFF. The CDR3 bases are TGTGCCAGCTCGGACCCGAACACTGAAGCTTTCTTT.

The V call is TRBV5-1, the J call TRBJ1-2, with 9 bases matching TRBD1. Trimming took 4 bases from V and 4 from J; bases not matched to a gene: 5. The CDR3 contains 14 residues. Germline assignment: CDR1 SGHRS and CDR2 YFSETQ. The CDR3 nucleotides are TGCGCCAGCAGCGGGGGGACAGGGTCCTATGGCTACACCTTC. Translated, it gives CASSGGTGSYGYTF.

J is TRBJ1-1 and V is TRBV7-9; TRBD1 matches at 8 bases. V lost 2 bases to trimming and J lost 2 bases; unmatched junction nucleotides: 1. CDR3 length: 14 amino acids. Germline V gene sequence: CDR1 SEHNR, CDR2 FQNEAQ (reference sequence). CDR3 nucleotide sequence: TGTGCCAGCAGCTTACAGGGGGCTAACACTGAAGCTTTCTTT. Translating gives CASSLQGANTEAFF.

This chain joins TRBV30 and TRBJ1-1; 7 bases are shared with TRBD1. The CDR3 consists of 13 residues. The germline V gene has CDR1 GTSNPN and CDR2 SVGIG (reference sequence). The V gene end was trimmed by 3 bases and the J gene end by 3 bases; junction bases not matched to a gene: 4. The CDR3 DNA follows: TGTGCCTGGAGAGGGGGCAGGTACACTGAAGCTTTCTTT. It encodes CAWRGGRYTEAFF.

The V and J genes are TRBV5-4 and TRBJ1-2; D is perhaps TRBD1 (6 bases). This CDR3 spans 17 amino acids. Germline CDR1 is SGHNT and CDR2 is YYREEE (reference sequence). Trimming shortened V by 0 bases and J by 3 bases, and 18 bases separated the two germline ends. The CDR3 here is CASSLVQPGQTDYGYTF. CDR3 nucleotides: TGTGCCAGCAGCTTGGTACAACCCGGACAGACGGACTATGGCTACACCTTC.

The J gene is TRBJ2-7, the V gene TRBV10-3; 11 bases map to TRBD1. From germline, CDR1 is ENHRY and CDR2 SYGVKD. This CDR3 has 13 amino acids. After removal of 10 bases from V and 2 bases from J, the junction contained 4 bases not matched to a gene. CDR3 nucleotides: TGTGCCAACGGGGACAGGGGGACCTACGAGCAGTACTTC. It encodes CANGDRGTYEQYF.

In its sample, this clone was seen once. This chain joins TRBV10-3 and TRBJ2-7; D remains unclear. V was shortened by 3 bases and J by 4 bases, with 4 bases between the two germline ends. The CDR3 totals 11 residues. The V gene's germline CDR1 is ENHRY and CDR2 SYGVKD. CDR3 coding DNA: TGTGCCATCAGTGACCAGTACGAGCAGTACTTC. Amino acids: CAISDQYEQYF.

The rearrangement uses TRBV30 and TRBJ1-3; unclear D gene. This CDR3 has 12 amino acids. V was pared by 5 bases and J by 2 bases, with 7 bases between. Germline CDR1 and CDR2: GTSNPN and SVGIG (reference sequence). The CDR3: CAWGRTGNTIYF. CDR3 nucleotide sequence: TGTGCCTGGGGGAGGACTGGAAACACCATATATTTT.

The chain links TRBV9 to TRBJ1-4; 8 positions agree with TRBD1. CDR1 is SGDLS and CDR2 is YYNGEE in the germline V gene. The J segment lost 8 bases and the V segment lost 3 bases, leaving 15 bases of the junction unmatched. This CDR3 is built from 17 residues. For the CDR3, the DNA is TGTGCCAGCAGCGCTGGACAGGGAATCTCCTTGGGAGAAAAACTGTTTTTT. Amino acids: CASSAGQGISLGEKLFF.

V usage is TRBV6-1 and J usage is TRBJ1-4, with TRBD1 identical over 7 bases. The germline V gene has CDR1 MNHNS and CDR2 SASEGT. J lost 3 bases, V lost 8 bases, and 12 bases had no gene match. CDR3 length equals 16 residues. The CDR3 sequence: CASGEGGAASNEKLFF. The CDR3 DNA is TGTGCCAGCGGGGAAGGGGGCGCCGCCTCTAATGAAAAACTGTTTTTT.

CDR3 coding DNA: TGTGCCAGCAGTGAAGGCGCGGTGAACACTGAAGCTTTCTTT. The encoded protein is CASSEGAVNTEAFF. V is TRBV6-1 and J is TRBJ1-1; no clear D gene. CDR1 and CDR2 (germline): MNHNS, SASEGT. This CDR3 is 14 amino acids long. The V end lost 1 base, the J end lost 0 bases, and 6 bases lay between the germline ends.

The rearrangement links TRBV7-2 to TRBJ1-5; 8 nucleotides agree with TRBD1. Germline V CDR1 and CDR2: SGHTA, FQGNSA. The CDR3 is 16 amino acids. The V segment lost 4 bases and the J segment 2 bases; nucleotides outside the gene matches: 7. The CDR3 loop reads CASSSSGGVGNQPQHF. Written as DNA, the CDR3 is TGTGCCAGCAGCTCGTCAGGGGGCGTTGGCAATCAGCCCCAGCATTTT.

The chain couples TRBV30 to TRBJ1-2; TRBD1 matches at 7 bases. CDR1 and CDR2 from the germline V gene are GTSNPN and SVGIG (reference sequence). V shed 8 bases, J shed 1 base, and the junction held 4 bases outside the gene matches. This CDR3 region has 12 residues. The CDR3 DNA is TGTGCCCGCGACAGGGATAACTATGGCTACACCTTC. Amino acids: CARDRDNYGYTF.

CDR3 sequence: CASSLTGTGAGYGYTF. The CDR3 nucleotides are TGTGCCAGCAGCCTGACCGGGACAGGGGCAGGCTATGGCTACACCTTC. The chain has TRBV5-8 and TRBJ1-2; 10 bases are shared with TRBD1. CDR1 and CDR2 (germline): SGHTS, YDEGEE. V lost 4 bases and J lost 4; bases outside the gene matches: 10. The CDR3 totals 16 residues.